This passage covers 29 T cell receptor beta chains from one sample sequenced in a study of cytomegalovirus exposure and HLA in healthy donors. TCRdb's copy holds only in-frame clones and misses some; the assay was immunoSEQ multiplex PCR. The table lists some 140,000 clones, around 85% of them singletons. Material: PBMCs. These receptors came from a young man in good health and CMV-seronegative.

The J gene is TRBJ1-2, the V gene TRBV7-8; a possible D gene is TRBD1 (6 bases). In germline, CDR1 is SGHVS, CDR2 FQNEAQ. This CDR3 has 16 residues. The germline V and J ends were trimmed by 4 bases and 4 bases, with 19 bases remaining between them. CDR3 loop: CASSSRPGQSRYGYTF. Written as DNA, the CDR3 is TGTGCCAGCAGCTCCCGGCCTGGACAGTCTCGCTATGGCTACACCTTC.

V is TRBV11-2 and J is TRBJ2-7, with D unresolved. Trimming removed 1 base from V and 3 bases from J, with 7 bases in between. There are 13 residues in the CDR3. The germline CDR1 and CDR2 sequences are SGHAT and FQNNGV. The CDR3 region has the DNA TGTGCCAGCAGCTTAGGAGTTTTCTACGAGCAGTACTTC. As protein: CASSLGVFYEQYF. Full variable domain (rest looked up from reference TRBV11-2 and TRBJ2-7): EAGVAQSPRYKIIEKRQSVAFWCNPISGHATLYWYQQILGQGPKLLIQFQNNGVVDDSQLPKDRFSAERLKGVDSTLKIQPAKLEDSAVYLCASSLGVFYEQYFGPGTRLTVT.

This chain uses TRBV7-8 with TRBJ2-7; tentatively, D is TRBD1 (6 bases). This CDR3 is built from 14 residues. Germline V CDR1 and CDR2: SGHVS, FQNEAQ. V lost 5 bases and J 2 bases, leaving 13 bases between the germline ends. DNA of the CDR3: TGTGCCAGCAGCAACCGGGACAAGACCTACGAGCAGTACTTC. As protein: CASSNRDKTYEQYF.

This chain links TRBV27 with TRBJ2-7; D may be TRBD2 (5 bases). This CDR3 spans 16 amino acids. Germline CDR1 MNHEY, CDR2 SMNVEV (reference sequence). V shed 7 bases and J shed 0 bases, with 19 bases lying between them. CDR3 sequence (DNA): TGTGCCAGCACCCCCTTTTTGGCGGACTTCTCCTACGAGCAGTACTTC. Protein product: CASTPFLADFSYEQYF.

The chain is built from TRBV4-1 and TRBJ2-1; 9 nucleotides line up with TRBD2. Trimming cost V 1 base and J 15 bases; bases outside gene matches: 13. The CDR3 extends over 15 amino acids. CDR1 and CDR2 from the germline V gene are MGHRA and YSYEKL. The CDR3 sequence is CASSQGRGTSPERFF. The CDR3 DNA reads as TGCGCCAGCAGCCAAGGGAGGGGGACTAGCCCTGAACGGTTCTTC.

This chain links TRBV6-5 with TRBJ2-3; D possibly corresponds to TRBD1 (5 bases). Germline V CDR1 and CDR2: MNHEY, SVGAGI. The CDR3 covers 14 residues. V was cut by 3 bases and J by 1 base, with 8 bases left in between. The CDR3 region is CASSYLGGTDTQYF. CDR3 coding DNA: TGTGCCAGCAGTTATTTAGGGGGCACAGATACGCAGTATTTT.

The rearrangement links TRBV18 to TRBJ1-6; D uncertain. The CDR3 length is 17 residues. Trimming took 2 bases from V and 0 from J, leaving 11 bases between them. The germline V gene has CDR1 KGHSH and CDR2 LQKENI. The CDR3 region has the DNA TGTGCCAGCTCACCATACATGGGGAGCTCCTATAATTCACCCCTCCACTTT. This codes for CASSPYMGSSYNSPLHF.

This clone showed up just a few times. The chain links TRBV9 to TRBJ1-1; D unresolved. CDR3 length equals 12 residues. Germline CDR1 and CDR2: SGDLS and YYNGEE. V was clipped by 3 bases and J by 4 bases, with 7 bases between them. For the CDR3, the DNA is TGTGCCAGCAGCGCTCGGGGCACTGAAGCTTTCTTT. This codes for CASSARGTEAFF.

The chain has TRBV11-2 and TRBJ1-2, with a weak D call TRBD1 (5 bases). Germline loops: CDR1 SGHAT, CDR2 FQNNGV. The CDR3 is 13 amino acids. The V end was cut by 3 bases, the J end by 6 bases, with 11 bases between. CDR3 sequence reads: CASSFTGSDGYTF. CDR3 sequence (DNA): TGTGCCAGCAGCTTCACAGGCTCCGATGGCTACACCTTC.

CDR3 DNA sequence: TGTGCCAGCAGGGAGTATATGTACGAGCAGTACTTC. Protein sequence: CASREYMYEQYF. This chain connects TRBV6-1 to TRBJ2-7; D is unclear. The germline V gene has CDR1 MNHNS and CDR2 SASEGT. Trimming removed 6 bases from V and 4 bases from J, with 10 bases in between. CDR3 length equals 12 residues.

V and J are TRBV14 and TRBJ1-1, with 9 bases fitting TRBD1. CDR1 and CDR2 (germline): SGHDN, FVKESK. The V gene end was trimmed by 2 bases and the J gene end by 5 bases; junction bases not matched to a gene: 9. The CDR3 extends over 16 amino acids. As DNA, the CDR3 is TGTGCCAGCAGCCAAAGGCTCGGGACAGGGAGTACTGAAGCTTTCTTT. Encoded protein: CASSQRLGTGSTEAFF.

This clone occurred once. This chain uses TRBV11-2 with TRBJ2-7; 9 bases are a match to TRBD1. There are 16 residues in the CDR3. CDR1 SGHAT and CDR2 FQNNGV come from the germline V gene. With 5 bases clipped from V and 2 bases from J, the junction kept 10 bases outside the gene matches. This CDR3 is CASSINPGQGTYEQYF. As DNA, the CDR3 is TGTGCCAGCAGCATAAACCCGGGACAGGGAACCTACGAGCAGTACTTC.

CDR3 nucleotides: TGTGCCAGCTCACCAGCGATGGGGACTGGAGATGAAAAACTGTTTTTT. It encodes CASSPAMGTGDEKLFF. This sequence joins TRBV18 and TRBJ1-4; possibly TRBD1 for D (5 bases). Trimming removed 2 bases at V and 6 bases at J, with 16 bases between. In germline, CDR1 is KGHSH, CDR2 LQKENI. The CDR3 is made up of 16 amino acids. The full variable domain, rest sourced from reference TRBV18 and TRBJ1-4, is NAGVMQNPRHLVRRRGQEARLRCSPMKGHSHVYWYRQLPEEGLKFMVYLQKENIIDESGMPKERFSAEFPKEGPSILRIQQVVRGDSAAYFCASSPAMGTGDEKLFFGSGTQLSVL.

The genes are TRBV4-1 and TRBJ1-2; D gene unclear. The CDR3 spans 15 residues. The germline gives CDR1 MGHRA, CDR2 YSYEKL. V shed 2 bases and J shed 4 bases, with 14 bases lying between them. DNA for the CDR3: TGCGCCAGCAGCCAATCCCCCAGGAGGATCTATGGCTACACCTTC. Translated, it gives CASSQSPRRIYGYTF.

The chain couples TRBV5-6 to TRBJ2-1, with D unclear. Trimming stripped 2 bases from V and 6 bases from J, with 6 bases between. The CDR3 spans 12 residues. Per the germline V gene, CDR1 is SGHDT and CDR2 is YYEEEE. The CDR3 sequence is CASSFSFNEQFF. DNA for the CDR3: TGTGCCAGCAGCTTTAGTTTCAATGAGCAGTTCTTC. Supplemented by reference TRBV5-6 and TRBJ2-1, the full variable domain reads DAGVTQSPTHLIKTRGQQVTLRCSPKSGHDTVSWYQQALGQGPQFIFQYYEEEERQRGNFPDRFSGHQFPNYSSELNVNALLLGDSALYLCASSFSFNEQFFGPGTRLTVL.

This clone was counted once. The chain combines TRBV11-2 with TRBJ1-4; D gene ambiguous. Germline assignment: CDR1 SGHAT and CDR2 FQNNGV. CDR3 length equals 14 residues. Trimming left V 6 bases short and J 8 bases short, with 16 bases between. The CDR3 is CASSSGPSGEKLFF. CDR3 bases: TGTGCCAGCAGTTCTGGACCGTCGGGGGAAAAACTGTTTTTT.

V and J are TRBV7-8 and TRBJ2-5, with TRBD1 as a possible D gene (6 bases). The V and J ends lost 3 bases and 1 base respectively, with 21 bases between them. Germline CDR1 is SGHVS and CDR2 is FQNEAQ. The length of the CDR3 is 18 residues. For the CDR3, the DNA is TGTGCCAGCAGCTTTGAGACACCGACAGGAGAGGTCCAAGAGACCCAGTACTTC. Translated, it gives CASSFETPTGEVQETQYF.

This clone appeared a single time. The rearrangement uses TRBV4-1 and TRBJ2-7; 9 bases are shared with TRBD1. Germline V gene sequence: CDR1 MGHRA, CDR2 YSYEKL. This CDR3 region has 17 residues. Trimming took 0 bases from V and 1 from J; bases not matched to a gene: 7. The CDR3 DNA sequence: TGCGCCAGCAGCCAAGATCTAATCGACAGGGGGTCCTACGAGCAGTACTTC. Translated: CASSQDLIDRGSYEQYF.

The genes are TRBV7-2 and TRBJ2-3, with 10 nucleotides matching TRBD2. From germline, CDR1 is SGHTA and CDR2 FQGNSA. This CDR3 is 16 amino acids long. Germline trimming cut 4 bases from V and 2 bases from J; bases unmatched to any gene: 6. CDR3: CASSSRTSGNTDTQYF. CDR3 DNA sequence: TGTGCCAGCAGCTCTCGGACTAGCGGAAACACAGATACGCAGTATTTT.

This clone came up once. The V and J genes are TRBV5-1 and TRBJ2-7; D may be TRBD1 (6 bases). Germline V gene lookup returns CDR1 SGHRS and CDR2 YFSETQ. V was shortened by 4 bases and J by 3 bases, with 17 bases between the two germline ends. This CDR3 has 15 residues. The CDR3 reads CASSPGWTVGYEQYF. The CDR3 DNA is TGCGCCAGCAGCCCCGGCTGGACAGTGGGCTACGAGCAGTACTTC.

The chain has TRBV11-2 and TRBJ2-1; the D is unclear. In germline, CDR1 is SGHAT, CDR2 FQNNGV. V shed 5 bases and J shed 6 bases, with 11 bases lying between them. This CDR3 region has 13 residues. The CDR3 sequence: CASSISSGNEQFF. As DNA, the CDR3 is TGTGCCAGCAGCATTAGTAGTGGCAATGAGCAGTTCTTC.

The rearrangement uses TRBV27 and TRBJ2-7; 11 nucleotides match TRBD2. The V and J ends lost 6 bases and 4 bases, in that order; junction bases with no gene match: 11. CDR3 size: 16 residues. The V gene's germline CDR1 is MNHEY and CDR2 SMNVEV (reference sequence). CDR3 coding DNA: TGTGCCAGCAGAGGTACTAGCGGGAGATACGGATACGAGCAGTACTTC. Its translation: CASRGTSGRYGYEQYF.

The chain uses TRBV11-2 and TRBJ2-7; 7 bases line up with TRBD2. The V gene's germline CDR1 is SGHAT and CDR2 FQNNGV. This CDR3 region has 14 residues. J lost 1 base, V lost 5 bases, and 5 bases had no gene match. The CDR3 DNA is TGTGCCAGCAGCCCTCCTAGCGGTTCCTACGAGCAGTACTTC. This encodes CASSPPSGSYEQYF.

The chain joins TRBV5-1 to TRBJ1-3, with 7 positions matching TRBD1. Germline V lookup: CDR1 SGHRS, CDR2 YFSETQ. The CDR3 is 16 amino acids. Trimming took 4 bases from V and 2 from J; bases not matched to a gene: 9. The DNA for the CDR3 is TGCGCCAGCAGCACAACTCCGGGACAGCCTGGAAACACCATATATTTT. Its protein is CASSTTPGQPGNTIYF.

The chain recombines TRBV6-6 with TRBJ1-1, with 9 bases fitting TRBD1. The germline V gene encodes CDR1 MNHNY and CDR2 SVGAGI (reference sequence). This CDR3 region has 15 residues. Losses at the gene ends were 4 bases for V and 6 bases for J; bases not matched to a gene: 9. CDR3 sequence reads: CASSSTSWTGAEAFF. For the CDR3, the DNA is TGTGCCAGCAGTTCGACGTCTTGGACAGGGGCTGAAGCTTTCTTT.

The chain is built from TRBV6-5 and TRBJ2-7; the D gene is possibly TRBD1 (5 bases). V lost 2 bases and J lost 5, with 16 bases in between. The CDR3 extends over 15 amino acids. Germline V CDR1 and CDR2: MNHEY, SVGAGI. The CDR3 loop is CASSYGAGNTDEQYF. CDR3 sequence (DNA): TGTGCCAGCAGTTACGGGGCAGGAAACACCGACGAGCAGTACTTC.

This rearrangement joins TRBV5-8 to TRBJ2-5, with D possibly TRBD1 on 6 matching bases. Germline V gene data show CDR1 as SGHTS and CDR2 as YDEGEE. The CDR3 extends over 15 amino acids. The V end lost 4 bases, the J end lost 2 bases, and 15 bases lay between the germline ends. CDR3 residues: CASSPSWTVQETQYF. The DNA for the CDR3 is TGTGCCAGCAGCCCCTCCTGGACAGTACAAGAGACCCAGTACTTC.

V is TRBV5-4 and J is TRBJ2-1; no definite D call. Trimming shortened V by 5 bases and J by 3 bases, and 12 bases separated the two germline ends. Germline V CDR1 and CDR2: SGHNT, YYREEE (reference sequence). The CDR3 runs to 14 residues. CDR3 region: CASRPTLSYNEQFF. Here the CDR3 DNA reads TGTGCCAGCAGGCCCACCTTGAGCTACAATGAGCAGTTCTTC. Full variable domain (missing parts from reference TRBV5-4 and TRBJ2-1): ETGVTQSPTHLIKTRGQQVTLRCSSQSGHNTVSWYQQALGQGPQFIFQYYREEENGRGNFPPRFSGLQFPNYSSELNVNALELDDSALYLCASRPTLSYNEQFFGPGTRLTVL.

This chain links TRBV2 with TRBJ1-1; no definite D call. This CDR3 contains 15 residues. The V end lost 4 bases, the J end lost 0 bases, and 12 bases lay between the germline ends. Per the germline V gene, CDR1 is SNHLY and CDR2 is FYNNEI. This CDR3 reads CASSARQYLNTEAFF. The CDR3 nucleotides read TGTGCCAGCAGTGCGCGGCAGTACTTGAACACTGAAGCTTTCTTT.